A single sample is the source of the 12 T cell receptor beta chains below, sequenced in a study of T-cell reconstitution after alpha-beta-depleted transplantation in children. Preparation of the TCRbeta library was carried out with unique molecular identifiers. TCRdb recomputed calls from the PCR reads with MiXCR, one row per CDR3 protein. Counted here are 98,000 or so distinct CDR3 sequences, roughly 6.1% occurring once; the ten biggest clones make up approximately 23%. The sequences come from PBMCs, mostly from graft donor cells, collected 360 days after TCRalphabeta/CD19-depleted stem cell transplant. These receptors all come from a male patient aged 2 to 9 who had a stem cell transplant for acute lymphoblastic leukemia, so the T cells may come from the graft donor.

This clonotype was recorded many times. The CDR3 reads CASSPADRRAYEQYF. For the CDR3, the DNA is TGTGCCAGCAGCCCTGCAGACCGGAGGGCCTACGAGCAGTACTTC. The chain has TRBV7-9 and TRBJ2-7; possible D gene TRBD2, 6 bases. The germline CDR1 and CDR2 sequences are SEHNR and FQNEAQ (reference sequence). The CDR3 sequence is 15 residues long. Deletions cut 5 bases from V and 2 bases from J, with 16 bases between.

The chain has TRBV11-2 and TRBJ1-1; perhaps TRBD1 as D (5 bases). Trimming left V 8 bases short and J 0 bases short, with 10 bases between. Germline V gene lookup returns CDR1 SGHAT and CDR2 FQNNGV. The CDR3 contains 13 residues. The CDR3 coding sequence is TGTGCCAGCCGCGGGGGGGTGAACACTGAAGCTTTCTTT. Amino acids: CASRGGVNTEAFF.

This clonotype was counted at least ten times. The chain joins TRBV4-3 to TRBJ2-3; TRBD1 matches 10 bases. This CDR3 is built from 16 residues. V trimming: 0 bases; J trimming: 4 bases; junction bases outside the gene matches: 4. CDR1 and CDR2 (germline): LGHNA, YSLEER. The CDR3 loop is CASSQDDRGPSDTQYF. The CDR3 DNA reads TGCGCCAGCAGCCAAGATGACAGGGGGCCTTCAGATACGCAGTATTTT.

There are many counts of this clonotype. The CDR3 region is CASSLDRWSSLLDNSPLHF. The CDR3 DNA is TGTGCCAGCAGCTTGGATCGATGGAGCAGTCTTCTCGATAATTCACCCCTCCACTTT. J is TRBJ1-6 and V is TRBV5-6; no firm D call. The CDR3 is 19 amino acids. Looked up from germline, CDR1 is SGHDT and CDR2 is YYEEEE. The ends were cut back, 0 bases at V and 5 bases at J, with 21 bases in the middle. Full variable domain (rest looked up from reference TRBV5-6 and TRBJ1-6): DAGVTQSPTHLIKTRGQQVTLRCSPKSGHDTVSWYQQALGQGPQFIFQYYEEEERQRGNFPDRFSGHQFPNYSSELNVNALLLGDSALYLCASSLDRWSSLLDNSPLHFGNGTRLTVT.

In this sample, this clonotype turned up many times. This chain connects TRBV18 to TRBJ2-5; the D is unclear. Deletions cut 11 bases from V and 0 bases from J, with 4 bases between. This CDR3 is built from 10 residues. Per the germline V gene, CDR1 is KGHSH and CDR2 is LQKENI. Here the CDR3 reads CAPDQETQYF. CDR3 DNA: TGTGCCCCCGACCAAGAGACCCAGTACTTC.

This clonotype was recorded many times. The chain is built from TRBV11-1 and TRBJ2-3; a weak D match, TRBD1 (6 bases). CDR1 is SGHAT, CDR2 FQDESV, per germline (reference sequence). The CDR3 has 13 amino acids. V was cut by 1 base and J by 12 bases, with 14 bases left in between. The CDR3 DNA is TGTGCCAGCAGCTTAGGTCAACGAGGGACACAGTATTTT. This sequence encodes CASSLGQRGTQYF.

The chain has TRBV7-8 and TRBJ2-5; perhaps TRBD2 as D (6 bases). Germline assignment: CDR1 SGHVS and CDR2 FQNEAQ. The CDR3 has 12 residues. CDR3 coding DNA: TGTGCGGGGGAGGCCTGGAAAGAGACCCAGTACTTC. Translation gives CAGEAWKETQYF.

This clonotype was seen repeatedly, ten times or more. The J gene is TRBJ2-1, the V gene TRBV12-3 or TRBV12-4; the match to TRBD2 covers 7 bases. The CDR3 has 12 amino acids. Germline trimming cut 6 bases from V and 10 bases from J; bases unmatched to any gene: 6. The CDR3 DNA reads TGTGCCAGCAGCCCCACTAGCGAAGAGCAGTTCTTC. Translated, it gives CASSPTSEEQFF.

V is TRBV18 and J is TRBJ2-7, with a tentative D call TRBD1 (5 bases). The CDR3 is 15 residues long. CDR1 is KGHSH, CDR2 LQKENI, per germline. V was pared by 1 base and J by 3 bases, with 13 bases between. CDR3 loop: CASSPHHRNLYEQYF. In DNA form, the CDR3 reads TGTGCCAGCTCACCACATCACAGGAATCTCTACGAGCAGTACTTC. Drawing the rest from reference TRBV18 and TRBJ2-7, the complete variable domain is NAGVMQNPRHLVRRRGQEARLRCSPMKGHSHVYWYRQLPEEGLKFMVYLQKENIIDESGMPKERFSAEFPKEGPSILRIQQVVRGDSAAYFCASSPHHRNLYEQYFGPGTRLTVT.

As for this clonotype: This could be a read error, since a much larger clone is one nucleotide away. The chain carries TRBV25-1 and TRBJ2-7; 8 bases map to TRBD2. The V segment lost 5 bases and the J segment 7 bases; nucleotides outside the gene matches: 10. CDR3 length: 14 residues. The germline CDR1 and CDR2 sequences are MGHDK and SYGVNS. The CDR3 region has the DNA TGTGCCAGCAGTAAAAGCAAGCGGGAGAAAGAGCAGTACTTC. It yields the protein CASSKSKREKEQYF.

There are many counts of this clonotype. V and J are TRBV28 and TRBJ1-6, with 8 bases lining up with TRBD1. This CDR3 spans 13 amino acids. The V and J ends lost 5 bases and 10 bases, in that order; junction bases with no gene match: 4. Germline V gives CDR1 MDHEN, CDR2 SYDVKM. Written as DNA, the CDR3 is TGTGCCAGCAGTGACAGGGGAAGGTCACCCCTCCACTTT. Translated: CASSDRGRSPLHF.

This clonotype was counted many times. The chain uses TRBV4-2 and TRBJ1-5, with 10 positions matching TRBD1. V shed 0 bases and J 7 bases; nucleotides not matched to a gene: 9. This CDR3 contains 17 residues. CDR1 is LGHNA and CDR2 is YNFKEQ in the germline V gene. CDR3 protein: CASSQDSSGQGYQPQHF. For the CDR3, the DNA is TGTGCCAGCAGCCAAGATTCCTCGGGACAGGGGTACCAGCCCCAGCATTTT.